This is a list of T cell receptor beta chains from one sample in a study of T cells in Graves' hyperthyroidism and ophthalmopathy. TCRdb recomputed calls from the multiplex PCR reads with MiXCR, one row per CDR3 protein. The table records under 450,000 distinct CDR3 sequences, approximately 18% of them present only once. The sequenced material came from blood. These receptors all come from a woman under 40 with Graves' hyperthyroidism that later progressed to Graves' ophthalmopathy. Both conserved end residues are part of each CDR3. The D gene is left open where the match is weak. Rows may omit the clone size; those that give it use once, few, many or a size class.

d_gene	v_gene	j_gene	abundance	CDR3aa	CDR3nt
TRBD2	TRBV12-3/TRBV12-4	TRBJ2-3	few	CASSFNSGRAVGTDTQYF	TGTGCCAGCAGTTTCAATAGCGGGAGAGCCGTAGGCACAGATACGCAGTATTTT
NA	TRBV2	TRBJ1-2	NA	CASSEARDGYTF	TGTGCCAGCAGTGAAGCGCGGGATGGCTACACCTTC
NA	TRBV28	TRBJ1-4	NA	CASRSRPAGNEKLFF	TGTGCCAGCAGATCTCGGCCGGCCGGGAACGAAAAACTGTTTTTT
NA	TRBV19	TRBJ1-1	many	CASSPGITTEAFF	TGTGCCAGTAGTCCCGGTATTACCACTGAAGCTTTCTTT
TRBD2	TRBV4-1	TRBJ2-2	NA	CASSPGGSQGNTGELFF	TGCGCCAGCAGCCCCGGGGGGAGTCAGGGAAACACCGGGGAGCTGTTTTTT
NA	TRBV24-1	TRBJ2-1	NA	CATSDHTGSHEQFF	TGTGCCACCAGTGACCACACAGGGTCGCATGAGCAGTTCTTC
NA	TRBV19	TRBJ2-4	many	CASSIDRAARDIQYF	TGTGCCAGTAGTATAGATCGAGCCGCGAGGGACATTCAGTACTTC
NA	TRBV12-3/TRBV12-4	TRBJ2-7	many	CASSFGASYEQYF	TGTGCCAGCAGTTTCGGGGCGTCCTACGAGCAGTACTTC
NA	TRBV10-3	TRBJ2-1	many	CAISESRNSYNEQFF	TGTGCCATCAGTGAGTCACGGAACAGCTACAATGAGCAGTTCTTC
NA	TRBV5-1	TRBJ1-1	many	CAGMAGRGTDTEAFF	TGCGCAGGAATGGCGGGGCGCGGTACGGACACTGAAGCTTTCTTT
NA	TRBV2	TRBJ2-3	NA	CASSLWRAGIGTDTQYF	TGTGCCAGCAGCTTATGGCGAGCGGGCATAGGCACAGATACGCAGTATTTT
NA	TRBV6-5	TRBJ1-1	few	CASSYSMGGMNTEAFF	TGTGCCAGCAGTTACTCGATGGGGGGAATGAACACTGAAGCTTTCTTT
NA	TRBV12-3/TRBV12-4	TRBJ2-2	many	CASSPEGPTLNTGELFF	TGTGCCAGCAGCCCCGAGGGCCCCACTCTGAACACCGGGGAGCTGTTTTTT
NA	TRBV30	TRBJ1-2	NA	CAWADRSYGYTF	TGTGCCTGGGCGGACAGAAGCTATGGCTACACCTTC
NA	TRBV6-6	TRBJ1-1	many	CASSYSPGGRGNTEAFF	TGTGCCAGCAGTTACTCGCCCGGCGGAAGGGGAAACACTGAAGCTTTCTTT
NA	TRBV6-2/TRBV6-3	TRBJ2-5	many	CASSYAAFGETQYF	TGTGCCAGCAGTTACGCGGCATTTGGAGAGACCCAGTACTTC
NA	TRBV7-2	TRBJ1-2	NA	CASSLGGNGPNYGYTF	TGTGCCAGCAGCTTGGGGGGGAACGGTCCTAACTATGGCTACACCTTC
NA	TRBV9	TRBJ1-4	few	CASSVDHGPNEKLFF	TGTGCCAGCAGCGTAGATCACGGTCCTAATGAAAAACTGTTTTTT
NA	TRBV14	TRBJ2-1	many	CASSLRDTSYNEQFF	TGTGCCAGCAGCCTGCGCGACACATCCTACAATGAGCAGTTCTTC
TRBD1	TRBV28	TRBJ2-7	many	CASSLRQGEFGQYF	TGTGCCAGCAGTTTAAGACAGGGCGAGTTTGGGCAGTACTTC
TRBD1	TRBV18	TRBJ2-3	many	CASSQGQEDTQYF	TGTGCCAGCTCCCAGGGACAGGAAGATACGCAGTATTTT
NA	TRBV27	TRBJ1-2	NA	CASSAHTLRGDGYTF	TGTGCCAGCAGCGCACACACCCTTCGTGGGGACGGCTACACCTTC
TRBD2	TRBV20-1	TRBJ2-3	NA	CSASTSGRDTQYF	TGCAGTGCTTCGACTAGCGGGAGAGATACGCAGTATTTT
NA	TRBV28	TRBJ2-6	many	CASSFKSSGANVLTF	TGTGCCAGCAGTTTTAAAAGCTCTGGGGCCAACGTCCTGACTTTC
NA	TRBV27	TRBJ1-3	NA	CARAWSGYLYSGNTIYF	TGTGCCAGGGCCTGGTCGGGCTACCTCTACTCTGGAAACACCATATATTTT
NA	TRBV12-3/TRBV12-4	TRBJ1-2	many	CASSLTGLEYYGYTF	TGTGCCAGCAGTTTGACGGGCCTCGAGTACTATGGCTACACCTTC
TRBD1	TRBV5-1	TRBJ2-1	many	CASSTGQGALNEQFF	TGCGCCAGCAGCACGGGACAGGGGGCATTAAATGAGCAGTTCTTC